The clone carrying this T cell receptor (beta chain) was counted at least ten times. Arm-PCR of CDR3 regions and iRepertoire HTBI primers were used to build TCR beta libraries. MiXCR, run by TCRdb on the multiplex PCR reads, gives a single entry per CDR3 protein. The sample lists approximately 250,000 distinct CDR3 sequences; about 17% were seen once. The data originate from a study of regulatory T cells in long-lasting Graves disease. As for time point: newly diagnosed GD, antithyroid drugs for less than 3 months. PBMC RNA served as the TCR library source. Trimming stripped 4 bases from V and 1 base from J, with 10 bases between. The CDR3 sequence is 13 residues long. Germline CDR1 reads SQVTM; CDR2 reads ANQGSEA.

This receptor was obtained from a female donor with Graves disease. The sample here was peripheral blood mononuclear cells (PBMCs), taken at new diagnosis, from a patient treated with antithyroid drugs. The chain employs TRBV29-1 and TRBJ1-1, with no clear D. The DNA for the CDR3 is TGCAGCGTTGTGCCGGACCCGAACACTGAAGCTTTCTTT. Its translation: CSVVPDPNTEAFF.